The clone carrying this T cell receptor (beta chain) was picked up a small number of times. The antigen is not known. The sample comes from a study of response to subunit inactivated influenza vaccine. Broader study findings: That few new T cells are recruited by each seasonal influenza vaccination was the authors' suggestion.

TCRdb itself ran the RT-PCR reads through MiXCR, one entry per CDR3 protein. Of fewer than 800,000 distinct CDR3 sequences listed, approximately 14% are singletons. Trimming cost V 2 bases and J 1 base; bases outside gene matches: 9. Germline CDR1 LGHNA, CDR2 YSLEER. The CDR3 consists of 18 residues. The chain has TRBV4-3 and TRBJ2-7; 12 positions agree with TRBD2. The sample consisted of PBMCs from blood, taken 11 to 12 days after vaccination. This TCR derives from a man between 50 and 59 years old who received an inactivated influenza vaccine. CDR3: CASSQTTSGSHRSYEQYF. The CDR3 DNA is TGCGCCAGCAGCCAAACGACTAGCGGGAGCCACAGATCCTACGAGCAGTACTTC.